The present T cell receptor beta chain was sequenced within a study of blood T cell repertoires in COVID-19 (dated by TCRdb to between 2020 and 2021). Regarding the research as a whole: The collaborator samples originated in the United States, Italy and Spain and spanned the acute and convalescent phases of COVID-19. The repertoires were made available in a free public database intended to serve as a resource for research on the immune response to SARS-CoV-2. The prospective study material was composed of cDNA or gDNA derived from T cells, B-cell-depleted T cells, or PBMCs. The samples were drawn from two sources: the first 160 participants of the ongoing ImmuneRACE study, and 1,254 subjects contributed by 6 global collaborators. Sample metadata almost always included a de-identified subject ID, COVID-19 status, age in years and sex. Where available, HLA class I and class II types were taken from metadata supplied by the sample provider and were not determined by assay-based typing. Deeply sampled blood TCRbeta repertoires from subjects exposed to, actively infected with, or recovered from COVID-19 were included in the dataset. On the study overall, not on this receptor specifically: The quantity of clinical and demographic metadata differed by source and by participant and was supplied without curation.

Concerning this clone: It has no known antigen specificity. The junction shows a germline mismatch at one end, possibly a read error.

CDR1 and CDR2 (SSHAT, FNYEAQ) derive from the germline V gene (reference sequence). Measured from the cysteine to the phenylalanine, the CDR3 is 16 residues long. This entry keeps only the CDR3 DNA: 48 bases, framed from base 1. The collaborating institutions used their own protocols to collect whole blood in K2EDTA tubes. For TCRbeta analysis, collaborators shipped samples as frozen whole blood, isolated PBMCs, or DNA extracted from either of those sample types. TCRbeta CDR3 regions were amplified from genomic DNA by means of the immunoSEQ Assay, a bias-controlled multiplex PCR. In the authors' own workflow: The number of nucleated cells in each sample was estimated by amplification of reference gene primers within the assay. Sequence reads were collapsed and filtered to measure the absolute abundance of every unique TCRbeta CDR3 rearrangement. For each sample, productive Simpson clonality was calculated by taking the square root of Simpson's diversity index across productive rearrangements. This is the immuneACCESS table as TCRdb keeps it, with only in-frame sequences that have V and J called. A part of the clones is gone; compared with another copy, unresolved V genes explain less than half, and the rest is unexplained. The DNA was the basis for D and trimming; V, J and clone size are from that table. The sample data list around 45,000 clones, and 80% to 90% of these were observed just once. The leading ten clones occupy over 15% of the sample.

This receptor was obtained from a man between 60 and 75 years old with active COVID-19. The sample comprised peripheral blood. The rearranged segments are TRBV7-7 and TRBJ2-2; tentative D gene TRBD1, with 5 bases matching. The nucleotide sequence reads as follows: TGTGCTAGCAGTCCCCAAGGGGCGGCGAACACCGGGGAGCTGTTTTTT. This codes for CASSPQGAANTGELFF.